This TCR beta chain was found in a study of T-cell memory formation after mild COVID-19. At the level of the study: There were largely donor-specific TCR clusters.

This clonotype occurred a few times. Its antigen is unidentified. Per germline, CDR1 MNHEY and CDR2 SVGAGI. The CDR3 contains 15 residues. Deletions cut 2 bases from V and 2 bases from J, with 13 bases between. MiXCR, applied by TCRdb to the 5' RACE reads, yields one record per CDR3 protein. The repertoire holds hundreds of thousands of distinct CDR3 sequences, with around 13% as singletons. Study-level points and caveats: Unconfirmed was the SARS-CoV-2 specificity of second-wave clones that peaked on day 37. That cross-reactive memory joined was suggested by some responding clones appearing in pre-infection memory. Clones that got smaller from day 15 to 85 had even CD4/CD8, while clones growing later tipped toward CD4+.

The sample was PBMCs or a T cell subset sorted from them (not recorded which). The V and J genes are TRBV6-5 and TRBJ2-7; perhaps TRBD2 as D (6 bases). The receptor's source is a man between 18 and 35 years old who had mild COVID-19 (a few samples of this study predate the infection). Cell type and time point are not known. The CDR3 DNA follows: TGTGCCAGCAGTTACCGGGGGAGGTCGGCCTACGAGCAGTACTTC. It encodes CASSYRGRSAYEQYF.